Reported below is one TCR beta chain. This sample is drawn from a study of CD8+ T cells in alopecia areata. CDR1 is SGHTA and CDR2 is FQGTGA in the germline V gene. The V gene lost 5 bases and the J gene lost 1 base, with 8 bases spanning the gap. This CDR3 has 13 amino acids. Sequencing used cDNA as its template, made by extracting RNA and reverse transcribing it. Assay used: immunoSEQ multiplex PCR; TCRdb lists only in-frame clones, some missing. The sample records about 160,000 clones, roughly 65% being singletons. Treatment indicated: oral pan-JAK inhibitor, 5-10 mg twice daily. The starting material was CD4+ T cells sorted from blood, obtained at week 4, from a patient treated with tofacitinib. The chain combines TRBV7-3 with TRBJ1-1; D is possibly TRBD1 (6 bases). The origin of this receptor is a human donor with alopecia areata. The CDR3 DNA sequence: TGTGCCAGCAGCGTACAGGGGAACACTGAAGCTTTCTTT. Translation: CASSVQGNTEAFF. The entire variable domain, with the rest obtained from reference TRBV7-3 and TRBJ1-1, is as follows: GAGVSQTPSNKVTEKGKYVELRCDPISGHTALYWYRQSLGQGPEFLIYFQGTGAADDSGLPNDRFFAVRPEGSVSTLKIQRTERGDSAVYLCASSVQGNTEAFFGQGTRLTVV.